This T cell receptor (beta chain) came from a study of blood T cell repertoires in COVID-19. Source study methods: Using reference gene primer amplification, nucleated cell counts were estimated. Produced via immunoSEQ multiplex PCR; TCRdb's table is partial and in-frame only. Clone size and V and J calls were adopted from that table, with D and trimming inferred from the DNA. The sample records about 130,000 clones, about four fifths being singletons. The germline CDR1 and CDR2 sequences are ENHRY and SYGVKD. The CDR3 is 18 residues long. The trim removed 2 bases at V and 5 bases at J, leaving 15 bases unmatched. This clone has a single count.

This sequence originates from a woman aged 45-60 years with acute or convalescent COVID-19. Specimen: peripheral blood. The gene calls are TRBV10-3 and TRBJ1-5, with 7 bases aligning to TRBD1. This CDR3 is CAISEASVLGQSDQPQHF. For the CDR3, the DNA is TGTGCCATCAGTGAGGCATCGGTGTTGGGACAGTCGGATCAGCCCCAGCATTTT.